This TCR beta chain was observed in a study of human T cells and chemical hapten exposure. Looking at the study overall: Epicutaneous patch tests delivered 0.01% DPC to the upper back, with evaluation at 6 days. Patients having alopecia areata, totalis or universalis were mostly female.

Time point described: patch test 2, 6 weeks after DPC sensitization. Treatment: therapeutic diphenylcyclopropenone sensitization with weekly scalp DPC. Patients had alopecia, were aged 18 to 70, and were not pregnant. Each CDR3 protein gets one entry after TCRdb re-called the RACE reads with MiXCR. The table records over 60,000 distinct CDR3 sequences, 10% of them present only once. This clonotype was counted many times. Its antigen is still unknown. The germline gives CDR1 DFQATT, CDR2 SNEGSKA (reference sequence). The CDR3 extends over 14 amino acids. With 6 bases removed from V and 1 base from J, the gap between germline ends came to 15 bases. The study's findings and limits: Relative to controls, expanded TCRs formed significantly more large CDR3 similarity clusters.

The TCR sequence derives from a woman aged 45-59 years with alopecia areata. Some clones in this sample may be carry-over from other donors' samples. The rearrangement uses TRBV20-1 and TRBJ1-1, with D hard to call. The specimen was whole blood, collected in connection with sensitization to the hapten diphenylcyclopropenone (DPC). The DNA for the CDR3 is TGCAGTGCGATTCCCTTATTATCGAACACTGAAGCTTTCTTT. This sequence encodes CSAIPLLSNTEAFF.